One TCR beta chain is described in this entry. Its target antigen remains unknown. It has no much larger one-base neighbor in the sample; base qualities were not kept. TCR CDR3 regions were amplified from genomic DNA by multiplex PCR using the deep immunoSEQ assay. Genomic DNA extracted from each cell subset was distributed evenly over all wells of several immunoSEQ 96-well plates, and each plate served as one replicate. Each replicate PCR for sorted subsets received around 0.2 ug genomic DNA, equal to about 30,000 T cell genomes. Purified libraries were quantified with a Qubit 3.0 fluorometer, sized on a Bioanalyzer 2100, and re-quantified with the KAPA Library Quantification kit. A separate single-read 150-cycle Illumina NextSeq 550 flow cell was used to sequence each immunoSEQ 96-well plate. In the original analysis: Because the immunoSEQ output held only junctional sequences and lacked quality scores, the filtering could not match the filtering applied to full-length reads. To assign V/J genes and CDR3, sequences were annotated against IMGT germline references using PyIR, a Python wrapper for IgBLAST v1.9. Reads were filtered out if the reads had weak V/J assignments (E-value above 1e-6), no CDR3, stop codons, out-of-frame junctions, or ambiguous translated residues. V3J clonotypes were defined by identical inferred V gene, J gene, and CDR3 amino acid sequence. Percentage overlap between repertoires was computed as shared unique clonotypes divided by the size of the smaller repertoire. RTK rarefaction, the Chao1 estimator, and Recon v2.1 estimates of unobserved clonotypes were used to assess repertoire richness. OLGA was used to compute generation probabilities for all TCRbeta clonotypes that the gDNA method yielded from a few donors. Sourced from immuneACCESS, this table was stored by TCRdb with only in-frame sequences that have V and J called. A share of the clones is absent; for the studies checked, an unresolved V gene accounts for under half, and the remainder has no known explanation. V, J and clone size were drawn from that table, and D and trimming were deduced from the DNA. The sample contains some 2 million clones, 90% to 95% of them found a single time. The leading ten clones occupy 0.13% of the sample.

The donors were healthy, HIV-negative adults who had no recently reported acute infections or vaccinations. Only Caucasian adults living in Nashville, Tennessee, USA were represented among the donors. Magnetic negative selection was used to enrich CD4+ T cells, after which naive cells were positively selected on CD45RA and the negative fraction became the memory subset. Blood was collected by leukapheresis, and PBMCs were isolated by Ficoll-Histopaque density gradient centrifugation and then cryopreserved in liquid nitrogen vapor phase. Analytical flow cytometry was used to check the purity and quantity of every magnetically sorted T cell population. Genomic DNA was isolated from every sorted fraction and measured by UV absorbance on a Nanodrop 2000c. From cysteine to phenylalanine, the CDR3 is 14 amino acids long. Kept here is only the CDR3 DNA, which spans 42 bases and is read in frame from base 1. From a lookup of the germline V gene, CDR1 and CDR2 are KGHSH and LQKENI. V lost 0 bases and J lost 1 base; the stretch between them is 6 bases long.

The record originates from a study of shared clonotypes between healthy human individuals (TCRdb year 2020). Background on the whole study: A couple of women and three men aged 18 to 49 years were included in the cohort. Per donor, leukapheresis produced somewhere between about 0.9 and 9.5 billion PBMCs. Different laboratories and diverse techniques were used to prepare libraries and sequence TCR repertoires, to increase sequencing depth and limit assay-specific biases. Per donor, three plates each were used for CD4 naive and CD4 memory, two for CD8 naive, and one for CD8 memory. To estimate repertoire size and how much clonotypes are shared between individuals, the study performed deep sequencing of blood TCR repertoires from a few healthy adults.

What the research found in general, with its limitations: Rarefaction of sorted-subset datasets indicated incomplete sequencing despite the large sequencing depth. Across a handful of donors, roughly 5% of naive CD4, 3% to 3.5% of naive CD8, approximately 2.5% of memory CD4, and about 0.4% of memory CD8 clonotypes were shared. Estimated clonotype richness was generally larger for naive than for memory subsets. Compared with non-shared clonotypes, the clonotypes found in all four sorted-subset donors had higher generation probabilities. Because the study included only a small number of donors, the genetic and exposure-history diversity represented was limited. Pairwise subsampling indicated that sequencing depth was expected to affect the degree of clonotype sharing among donors. Sampling was restricted to blood, and TCR repertoires in tissues likely differ from the TCR repertoires found in blood.

The sequence is built from TRBV18 and TRBJ1-1; the D gene is unclear. This clonotype was sampled from a man between 18 and 35 years old in good health. The sequenced material came from naive CD4+ T cells sorted from blood. Read against the paper, the sample's cell subset or site label means: CD45RA+ positively selected. The sequence in DNA is TGTGCCAGCTCACCACCTAACGGGAACACTGAAGCTTTCTTT. The resulting protein is CASSPPNGNTEAFF.